This TCR beta chain was identified during a study of OX40 agonist ivuxolimab in advanced cancers. Study at large: With ivuxolimab, an agonistic anti-OX40 (CD134) antibody, patients were treated.

The repertoire was sequenced with immunoSEQ multiplex PCR; TCRdb's copy has only in-frame clones and lacks some. The table lists approximately 15,000 clones, 82% of them singletons. The table lists this clone with a count of one. Germline-derived CDR1 and CDR2 are MNHEY and SMNVEV (reference sequence). V lost 7 bases to trimming and J lost 6 bases; unmatched junction nucleotides: 9. The CDR3 extends over 16 amino acids. This receptor was identified in an adult with an advanced solid tumor such as melanoma, head and neck, liver or kidney cancer. The chain is built from TRBV27 and TRBJ2-2; TRBD1 matches 12 bases. The sample in question was CD4+ or CD8+ T cells sorted from blood, obtained in a trial of the OX40 agonist ivuxolimab. CDR3 sequence (DNA): TGTGCCAGCACCTTGAGGGACAGGGGGCACGCCGGGGAGCTGTTTTTT. As protein: CASTLRDRGHAGELFF.